Below, one TCR beta chain is given with its context. These data originate in a study of PD-1 blockade in classical Hodgkin lymphoma. V dropped 3 bases and J dropped 8 bases, with 16 bases sitting between them. CDR3 length: 15 residues. Looked up from germline, CDR1 is KGHSH and CDR2 is LQKENI. All patients experienced relapse after autologous stem cell transplantation, and brentuximab vedotin exposure was variable. Data came from immunoSEQ multiplex PCR; TCRdb stores just in-frame clones and leaves some out. The data show roughly 40,000 clones, more than 70% seen once. The genes are TRBV18 and TRBJ1-4; D is possibly TRBD1 (5 bases). The sequencing here drew on peripheral blood mononuclear cells (PBMCs), taken at baseline. This sequence was found in a human donor with classical Hodgkin lymphoma. The CDR3 DNA sequence: TGTGCCAGCTCACCCCGGGGACCCCGGGAGGAAAAACTGTTTTTT. Its protein is CASSPRGPREEKLFF.